The present entry profiles one T cell receptor beta chain with its context. The data originate from a study of blood T cell repertoires in COVID-19. The V gene's germline CDR1 is SNHLY and CDR2 FYNNEI. This CDR3 has 16 amino acids. V shed 6 bases and J 3 bases; nucleotides not matched to a gene: 6. Profiling relied on immunoSEQ multiplex PCR, and the TCRdb table lists in-frame clones only, not all of them. The sample yields about 130,000 clones, 84% seen once. The specimen sequenced was peripheral blood. The genes are TRBV2 and TRBJ2-7, with TRBD2 identical over 15 bases. This clonotype was obtained from a woman in her 30s who had recovered from COVID-19. CDR3 in DNA: TGTGCCAGCAGGGGTGGGACTAGCGGGGGGAACTACGAGCAGTACTTC. Residues: CASRGGTSGGNYEQYF.